Ten or more counts support the clone carrying this TCR beta chain. Time point here: pre-sensitization, week 0. Treatment defined: therapeutic diphenylcyclopropenone sensitization with weekly scalp DPC. The sample is drawn from a study of human T cells and chemical hapten exposure. Study summary: The patient population, which was mostly female, had alopecia areata, totalis or universalis.

V lost 6 bases and J lost 2; bases outside the gene matches: 9. Germline lookup yields CDR1 DFQATT and CDR2 SNEGSKA (reference sequence). This CDR3 spans 16 amino acids. MiXCR, applied by TCRdb to the RACE reads, yields one record per CDR3 protein. The sample includes roughly 100,000 distinct CDR3 sequences, 11% of them seen just once. The material sequenced was whole blood, taken in connection with sensitization to the hapten diphenylcyclopropenone (DPC). The source of this sequence is a woman aged 60-75 years with alopecia areata. Some clones in this sample may be carry-over from other donors' samples. The genes are TRBV20-1 and TRBJ2-3; 12 bases align to TRBD2. In DNA, the CDR3 is TGCAGTGCCGTTAAGACTAGCGGGGGATTCACAGATACGCAGTATTTT. Translation gives CSAVKTSGGFTDTQYF.